One and the same sample provided the 16 T cell receptor beta chains below, sequenced in a study of blood T cell repertoires in COVID-19. Here immunoSEQ multiplex PCR was the method, and the copy in TCRdb shows in-frame clones only, minus some. The data contain a few hundred thousand clones, 82% of them seen just once; the ten biggest clones take up under 3.5%. Specimen: peripheral blood. The receptor source for this set is a woman aged 18-29 years with acute or convalescent COVID-19.

The V gene is TRBV28, the J gene TRBJ2-3; D perhaps matches TRBD2 (6 bases). This CDR3 region has 17 residues. Trimming cost V 5 bases and J 0 bases, with 18 bases left between them. Germline V gives CDR1 MDHEN, CDR2 SYDVKM. CDR3: CASSPMGRGLSTDTQYF. CDR3 in DNA: TGTGCCAGCAGTCCCATGGGGCGGGGCTTGAGCACAGATACGCAGTATTTT.

The genes are TRBV7-2 and TRBJ1-6; D may be TRBD1 (6 bases). Per germline, CDR1 SGHTA and CDR2 FQGNSA. The V end was cut by 3 bases, the J end by 9 bases, with 18 bases between. The CDR3 sequence is 16 residues long. The CDR3 DNA follows: TGTGCCAGCAGCTTTGGAGGAGGGGGGGTTCGTTCACCCCTCCACTTT. This encodes CASSFGGGGVRSPLHF. The variable domain in full, with the rest retrieved from reference TRBV7-2 and TRBJ1-6, is GAGVSQSPSNKVTEKGKDVELRCDPISGHTALYWYRQSLGQGLEFLIYFQGNSAPDKSGLPSDRFSAERTGGSVSTLTIQRTQQEDSAVYLCASSFGGGGVRSPLHFGNGTRLTVT.

The chain has TRBV6-1 and TRBJ1-2; 7 nucleotides match TRBD1. Trimming at V came to 2 bases and at J to 4 bases, leaving 4 bases not matched to a gene. This CDR3 comprises 14 residues. Germline-derived CDR1 and CDR2 are MNHNS and SASEGT. CDR3: CASSERQGGYGYTF. CDR3 coding DNA: TGTGCCAGCAGTGAAAGACAGGGAGGCTATGGCTACACCTTC.

The gene calls are TRBV7-2 and TRBJ2-1; weak D call: TRBD1 (5 bases). The CDR3 has 16 amino acids. V lost 4 bases and J lost 3, with 16 bases in between. Germline CDR1 SGHTA, CDR2 FQGNSA. The CDR3 region has the DNA TGTGCCAGCAGCTCCCGCGGCGGTGACAGCTACAATGAGCAGTTCTTC. It is translated as CASSSRGGDSYNEQFF.

This sequence joins TRBV5-8 and TRBJ1-2, with 9 bases fitting TRBD1. The trim removed 2 bases at V and 4 bases at J, leaving 9 bases unmatched. Germline values: CDR1 SGHTS, CDR2 YDEGEE. The CDR3 has 16 amino acids. The CDR3 nucleotides read TGTGCCAGCAGCTTTAGACCGGGACAGGGAACCTATGGCTACACCTTC. It encodes CASSFRPGQGTYGYTF.

This clone appeared once. The chain links TRBV14 to TRBJ2-1; no clear D. CDR1 and CDR2 from the germline V gene are SGHDN and FVKESK. The CDR3 consists of 13 residues. The V gene lost 1 base and the J gene lost 4 bases, with 5 bases spanning the gap. CDR3 sequence reads: CASSQVQYNEQFF. CDR3 sequence (DNA): TGTGCCAGCAGCCAAGTTCAGTACAATGAGCAGTTCTTC.

The rearrangement uses TRBV27 and TRBJ1-6; 8 bases are shared with TRBD1. The V gene's germline CDR1 is MNHEY and CDR2 SMNVEV (reference sequence). The CDR3 runs to 16 residues. The junction had 9 bases not matched to a gene; V was cut back by 3 bases and J by 8 bases. The CDR3 region is CASSFRTGHYDSPLHF. The CDR3 nucleotides are TGTGCCAGCAGTTTCCGGACAGGGCATTACGATTCACCCCTCCACTTT.

The DNA for the CDR3 is TGTGCAAGTCGCTTAGTAAGGGGGTCGAACACTGAAGCTTTCTTT. It codes for CASRLVRGSNTEAFF. The chain recombines TRBV12-2 with TRBJ1-1; whether TRBD1, the table's D call, matches the DNA was not checked. TRBV12-2 is termed a pseudogene. This CDR3 spans 15 amino acids.

This clone was seen a handful of times. V and J are TRBV28 and TRBJ1-1; D not certain. The CDR3 runs 13 residues. Germline V CDR1 and CDR2: MDHEN, SYDVKM. V was trimmed by 4 bases and J by 7 bases, leaving 13 bases between them. The DNA for the CDR3 is TGTGCCAGCAGTTACCCAGGTACTGGTGAAGCTTTCTTT. Protein product: CASSYPGTGEAFF.

This sequence joins TRBV7-9 and TRBJ2-5; 11 bases map to TRBD1. V lost 1 base, J lost 5 bases, and 3 bases stayed unmatched. Germline V gene data show CDR1 as SEHNR and CDR2 as FQNEAQ (reference sequence). The CDR3 length is 15 residues. CDR3 sequence reads: CASSLGTGGEETQYF. CDR3 sequence (DNA): TGTGCCAGCAGCTTAGGGACAGGGGGCGAGGAGACCCAGTACTTC.

The chain carries TRBV6-2 or TRBV6-3 and TRBJ1-1, with 10 positions matching TRBD1. The CDR3 consists of 14 residues. V lost 5 bases to trimming and J lost 4 bases; unmatched junction nucleotides: 4. Germline V gene sequence: CDR1 MNHEY, CDR2 SVGEGT. The CDR3 spells CASSGQGVITEAFF. The CDR3, as DNA: TGTGCCAGCAGTGGACAGGGGGTGATCACTGAAGCTTTCTTT.

In nucleotides, the CDR3 is TGCGCCAGCAGCCAGGCATTAGGGGGTAGCGGGAGGGCTGCCGGGGAGCTGTTTTTT. Protein: CASSQALGGSGRAAGELFF. V gene TRBV4-3 combines with J gene TRBJ2-2; TRBD2 agrees at 11 bases. The CDR3 contains 19 residues. V was clipped by 3 bases and J by 6 bases; unmatched bases: 15. CDR1 is LGHNA and CDR2 is YSLEER in the germline V gene.

This clone was seen a few times. This sequence joins TRBV19 and TRBJ2-7; TRBD1 matches 10 bases. With 5 bases clipped from V and 3 bases from J, the junction kept 4 bases outside the gene matches. CDR1 and CDR2 from the germline V gene are LNHDA and SQIVND (reference sequence). This CDR3 is 14 amino acids long. The CDR3 DNA sequence: TGTGCCAGTAGTTCTGGGACAGGGGACTACGAGCAGTACTTC. As protein: CASSSGTGDYEQYF.

The chain carries TRBV3-1 (or the pseudogene TRBV3-2) and TRBJ2-1; the D is unclear. Looked up from germline, CDR1 is LGHDT and CDR2 is YNNKEL (reference sequence). This CDR3 contains 16 residues. Trimming removed 3 bases from V and 2 bases from J, with 14 bases in between. DNA of the CDR3: TGTGCCAGCAGCCACGTATCAGGATCCCCCTACAATGAGCAGTTCTTC. Its protein product is CASSHVSGSPYNEQFF.

The chain has TRBV7-9 and TRBJ2-5, with 7 bases fitting TRBD1. The CDR3 loop spans 14 amino acids. The germline V gene has CDR1 SEHNR and CDR2 FQNEAQ (reference sequence). The J segment lost 2 bases and the V segment lost 5 bases, leaving 5 bases of the junction unmatched. The CDR3 loop reads CASSNWDRQETQYF. The CDR3 bases are TGTGCCAGCAGCAACTGGGACAGACAAGAGACCCAGTACTTC.

The chain uses TRBV6-6 and TRBJ2-3; D may be TRBD2 (6 bases). In germline, CDR1 is MNHNY, CDR2 SVGAGI (reference sequence). This CDR3 has 16 residues. Trimming left V 6 bases short and J 0 bases short, with 16 bases between. In nucleotides, the CDR3 is TGTGCCAGCAGGCCTAAGGGAGGAATTAGCACAGATACGCAGTATTTT. It encodes CASRPKGGISTDTQYF.